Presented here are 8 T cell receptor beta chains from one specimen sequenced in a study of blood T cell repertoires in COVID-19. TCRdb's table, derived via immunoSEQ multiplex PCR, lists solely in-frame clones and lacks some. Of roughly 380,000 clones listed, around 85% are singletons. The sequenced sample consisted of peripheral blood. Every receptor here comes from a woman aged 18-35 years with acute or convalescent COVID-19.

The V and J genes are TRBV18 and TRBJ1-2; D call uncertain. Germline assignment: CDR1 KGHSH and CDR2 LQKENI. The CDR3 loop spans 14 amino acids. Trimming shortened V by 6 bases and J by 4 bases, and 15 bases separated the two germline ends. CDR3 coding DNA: TGTGCCAGCTCCGGGGTGCTGGAAAGCTATGGCTACACCTTC. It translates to CASSGVLESYGYTF.

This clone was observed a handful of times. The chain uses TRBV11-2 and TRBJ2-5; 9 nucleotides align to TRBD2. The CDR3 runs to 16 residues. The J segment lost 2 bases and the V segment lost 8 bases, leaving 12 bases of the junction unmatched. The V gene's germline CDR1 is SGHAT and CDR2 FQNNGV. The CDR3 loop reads CASRRGAGGKQETQYF. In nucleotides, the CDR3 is TGTGCCAGCCGCCGCGGGGCGGGAGGGAAACAAGAGACCCAGTACTTC.

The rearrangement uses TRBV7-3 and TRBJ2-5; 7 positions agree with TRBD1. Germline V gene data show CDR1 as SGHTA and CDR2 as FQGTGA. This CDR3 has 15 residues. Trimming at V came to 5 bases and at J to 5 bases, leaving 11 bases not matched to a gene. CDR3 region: CASSPGTVSGETQYF. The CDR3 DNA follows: TGTGCCAGCAGCCCCGGGACAGTTTCTGGGGAGACCCAGTACTTC.

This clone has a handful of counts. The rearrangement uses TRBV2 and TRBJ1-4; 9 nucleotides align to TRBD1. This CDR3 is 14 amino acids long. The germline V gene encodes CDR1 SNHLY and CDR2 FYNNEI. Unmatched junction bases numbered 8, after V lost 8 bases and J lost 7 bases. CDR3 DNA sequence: TGTGCCAGCTGGCCCGGGACAGGGTTTGAAAAACTGTTTTTT. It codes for CASWPGTGFEKLFF. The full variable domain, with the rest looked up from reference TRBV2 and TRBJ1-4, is EPEVTQTPSHQVTQMGQEVILRCVPISNHLYFYWYRQILGQKVEFLVSFYNNEISEKSEIFDDQFSVERPDGSNFTLKIRSTKLEDSAMYFCASWPGTGFEKLFFGSGTQLSVL.

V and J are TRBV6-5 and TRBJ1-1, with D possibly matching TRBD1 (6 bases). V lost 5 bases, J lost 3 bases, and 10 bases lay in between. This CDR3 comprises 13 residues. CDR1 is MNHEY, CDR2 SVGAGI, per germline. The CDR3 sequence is CASSRGKDTEAFF. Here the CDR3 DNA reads TGTGCCAGCAGTAGGGGGAAGGACACTGAAGCTTTCTTT.

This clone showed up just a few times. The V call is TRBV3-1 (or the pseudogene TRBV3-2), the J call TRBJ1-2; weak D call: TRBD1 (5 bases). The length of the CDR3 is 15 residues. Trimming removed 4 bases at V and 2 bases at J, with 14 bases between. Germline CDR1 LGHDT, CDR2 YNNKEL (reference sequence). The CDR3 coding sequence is TGTGCCAGCAGCCCTATGGAAAGGGGAAACTATGGCTACACCTTC. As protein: CASSPMERGNYGYTF.

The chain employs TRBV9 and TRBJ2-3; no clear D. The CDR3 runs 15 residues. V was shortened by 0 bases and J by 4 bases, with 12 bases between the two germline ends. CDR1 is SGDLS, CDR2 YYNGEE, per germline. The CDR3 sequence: CASSVVAGRADTQYF. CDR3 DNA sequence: TGTGCCAGCAGCGTAGTGGCAGGTCGAGCAGATACGCAGTATTTT. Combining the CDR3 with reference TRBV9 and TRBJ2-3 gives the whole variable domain DSGVTQTPKHLITATGQRVTLRCSPRSGDLSVYWYQQSLDQGLQFLIQYYNGEERAKGNILERFSAQQFPDLHSELNLSSLELGDSALYFCASSVVAGRADTQYFGPGTRLTVL.

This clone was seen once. The CDR3 nucleotides are TGTGCCAGCAGCCCAGAGCCTAGCACGAAGACCCAGTACTTC. Protein: CASSPEPSTKTQYF. The V gene is TRBV9, the J gene TRBJ2-5; D is possibly TRBD2 (5 bases). Germline loops: CDR1 SGDLS, CDR2 YYNGEE. Trimming stripped 4 bases from V and 6 bases from J, with 16 bases between. The CDR3 is 14 residues long.